This section outlines one TCR beta chain sequence together with its context. Its recognized antigen is unknown. No base qualities exist here, and no much larger clone lies one base off it. According to the germline V gene (reference sequence), CDR1 reads MNHEY and CDR2 reads SMNVEV. The junction shows trimming of 5 bases on V and 4 bases on J, plus 11 bases between the germline ends. Spanning cysteine to phenylalanine, the CDR3 consists of 13 amino acids. Kept here is only the CDR3 DNA, which spans 39 bases and is read in frame from base 1. This sample stems from a study of cytomegalovirus exposure and HLA in healthy donors listed by TCRdb under 2017. Context from the whole study: An earlier analysis of approximately 590 of the donors reported roughly 300 Gb of sequence data and 100 million to 130 million unique TCR beta sequences from about 180 million T cells. Both class I and class II loci were covered by HLA typing, at four-digit resolution. Among the roughly 400 genotyped donors, approximately 82% belonged to the genetic ancestry cluster associated with self-reported Caucasian donors. Donor age, sex, ethnicity and CMV serostatus were compiled alongside the repertoire data. The study profiled the T cell repertoires of about 720 subjects by immunosequencing and related them to cytomegalovirus serostatus. A later genetic analysis took genome-wide SNP genotypes for about three fifths of the roughly 700 donors and used that subset as a discovery cohort. A later analysis re-analyzed previously published TCR beta repertoires from 500 to 700 donors and added high-resolution HLA genotyping to study TCR occurrence patterns. An earlier analysis of more than 450 of the donors used high-throughput TCR beta sequencing to judge whether each TCR beta V gene segment behaved as functional or pseudogenic. Typing coverage differed by locus: A, B, C, DRB1 and DQB1 were typed in roughly 629-630 donors, DQA1 in about 500, DPA1 in nearly 610, and DPB1 in just under 490. Besides the first cohort of 550 to 750 subjects, a separate validation cohort made up of 95 to 150 different subjects was used. The study was designed to test whether signatures of past pathogen exposure could be identified by cataloging public T cell receptors. All discovery cohort repertoires had been generated on a single sequencing platform. High-throughput TCR immunosequencing, statistical association of individual TCRs with disease status, and machine learning were combined to predict cytomegalovirus infection status. Among some 400 genotyped donors of the cohort, an average of about 220,000 unique TCR beta nucleotide sequences was sequenced per donor, of which 15% to 20% were non-productive. Rather than using new phenotypic data, the later analysis identified candidate immune exposures from TCR beta sequences and from how often those sequences occurred across donors. An early release covering just under 650 HLA-typed donors comprised about 320 gigabases of sequencing data and some 79 million unique TCR sequences. Several DR-DQ haplotypes were treated as single units for association and clustering because of strong linkage in the cohort. The paper's findings and limits, for the study overall: A cluster of highly shared sequence variants was judged likely to represent a technical artifact of the sequencing pipeline. Over 15 rarely observed V segments, including chromosome 9 orphons, were excluded from the earlier analysis of about 600 of the donors because counts were too low. In vitro tests confirmed that a few of the cytomegalovirus-associated TCR beta chains recognize cytomegalovirus antigens. Correlated functional status among segregating V segments might reflect linkage disequilibrium, but an unknown experimental factor could not be ruled out. When HLA alleles, especially DR and DQ, strongly co-occurred, attributing TCR associations to individual alleles was difficult. Only TCR beta chains were sequenced in this cohort, and the absence of alpha or paired-chain data limited detectable features. HLA typing was unavailable for some donors at each locus, so association tests used only the typed subset. An association between a missense DCLRE1C variant and V-gene and J-gene trimming of TCR beta chains was found in a later genetic analysis and replicated in an independent cohort. Most TCR sequences were seen in very few donors, while some public TCRs were found in many individuals. According to the authors, the approach could potentially be generalized to other disease states and immunological phenotypes. Sequencing depth was assumed to be roughly uniform across donors in the presence/absence analyses, though that assumption may not hold. The 87-base-pair reads could not distinguish some IMGT-functional V segments, including TRBV6-2 and TRBV6-3, so those segments were excluded. A further reported finding was that TCR beta sequences accurately predicted the HLA-A and HLA-B alleles for most subjects in the first cohort. In the study, some 160 TCR beta chains were listed as associated with cytomegalovirus. In a later analysis, HLA-associated TCR beta chains were found to be more clonally expanded and to have lower generation probabilities than equally common non-associated chains. In an earlier analysis of under 600 of the donors, most TCR beta V segments were observed in productive rearrangements about 87% or about 30% of the time, broadly matching IMGT annotations. In a later analysis, most CMV-associated TCR beta chains were found to appear HLA-restricted, with HLA associations seemingly driven largely by CMV exposure. For the cohort, immune exposure information was limited to CMV serostatus. Cytomegalovirus status was reported to be diagnosed by the classifier with high specificity and sensitivity in both the original and validation cohorts. A later genetic analysis reported fewer N-insertions in productive TCRs among donors in an Asian-associated ancestry cluster than the roughly 690-donor mean. Several of the top co-occurrence clusters appeared to be linked to parvovirus B19, influenza, CMV and Epstein-Barr virus, according to a later analysis. At a false discovery rate of 0.05, a later analysis linked around 15,000 TCR beta sequences to specific HLA alleles. In a later analysis, the rate of TCR association differed among HLA loci, with DRB1 alleles having the most associated TCRs and HLA-C alleles having the fewest.

Library creation used the immunoSEQ multiplex PCR assay. For the multiplex PCR, a mixture combining 60 forward primers for TCR Vbeta segments and 13 reverse primers for TCR Jbeta segments was used. Amplification of the CDR3 region of rearranged TCR beta genes was performed with a multiplex PCR assay on genomic DNA. The Illumina HiSeq System was used to sequence the amplified TCR beta libraries as 87-base-pair reads. On the authors' methods: Across the 700 or so repertoires, a later analysis counted some 80 million unique TCR beta chains, roughly 11 million of which were shared by at least two donors. Raw reads were error-corrected and collapsed into unique sequences by a nearest-neighbor algorithm in which closely related sequences were merged to remove PCR and sequencing errors. To assign V, D and J gene segments, CDR3 sequences were aligned to IMGT reference sequences. Each retained sequence needed at least a six-nucleotide match to both a V gene segment and a J gene segment. A rearrangement counted as productive if the CDR3 had no stop codons and remained in frame with V and J, and every other rearrangement counted as non-productive. CDR3 was defined by IMGT convention, running from the second conserved V-encoded cysteine to the conserved J-encoded phenylalanine. The earlier analysis of more than 450 of the donors excluded sequences that lacked an unambiguous match to a single V gene segment. An earlier analysis of several hundred of the donors called V segments functional above 56.7% productive rearrangements and segregating when the between-donor standard deviation exceeded 5%. To diagnose cytomegalovirus status from the catalog of TCR beta chain sequences, a statistical classification framework was built. In a later analysis, TCR nucleotide sequences were compared against IMGT/GENE-DB human TR gene sequences so that V and J genes could be assigned. A later analysis assigned CDR3 sequences and most-parsimonious VDJ recombination scenarios with the TCRdist pipeline. In a later analysis, every TCR beta chain was defined by the combination of its CDR3 amino acid sequence and its V-gene family, and reads without a unique V-gene family were dropped. As a way to deal with suspected cross-contamination and a sequencing artifact, a later analysis dropped 450 to 600 nucleotide sequences that were highly shared and had low generation probability. In a later analysis, a clonal expansion index was calculated for each public chain from normalized within-repertoire ranks of inferred template counts. In a later analysis, generation probabilities were computed using a VDJ recombination model fitted to out-of-frame rearrangements, and the results were checked against IGoR. A later analysis scored TCR-TCR, TCR-HLA and TCR-CMV co-occurrence with hypergeometric tests, applying a repertoire-size bias correction to TCR pairs. False discovery rates were estimated in a later analysis by permuting HLA or CMV assignments 20 times. In a later analysis, co-occurring TCRs were grouped using DBSCAN, and TCRdist sequence similarity was added for clustering within HLA-allele-positive subsets. For co-occurrence clustering, repertoires with fewer than 30,000 or more than 120,000 public chains were excluded, along with five repertoires with anomalous nucleotide sharing. This immuneACCESS table, as held by TCRdb, lists in-frame sequences with V and J called but not all clones. Of the missing ones, under half trace to an unresolved V gene in checked studies; the others have no known cause. V, J and clone size are taken as reported in that table, and D and trimming were inferred from the DNA itself. The sample records 160,000 or so clones, 70% to 80% of which are singletons. Together, the top ten hold more than 1.4% of the sample.

The cohort comprised 550 to 700 healthy bone marrow donors. Cohort members were all nominally healthy when sampled, although unrecorded immune exposures were likely present. The donor was CMV seronegative and was included in the group of a few hundred seronegative cohort members. Each donor provided a peripheral blood sample, and peripheral blood mononuclear cells were used for TCR beta sequencing. The Qiagen DNeasy Blood Extraction Kit was used to extract genomic DNA from the blood cell samples. The sequencing sample was made of PBMCs. The rearrangement combines TRBV27 with TRBJ1-2; the D gene is not confidently resolved. This clonotype originated in a male donor in good health and CMV-seronegative. The sequence in DNA is TGTGCCAGCAGTCATTACGGGTCCTATGGCTACACCTTC. Translation gives CASSHYGSYGYTF.